What follows are 32 T cell receptor beta chains derived from one specimen sequenced in a study of type 1 regulatory T cells (dated by TCRdb to about 2021). These receptors' antigens are unknown. TCRdb records Illumina MiSeq as the sequencer. Clones were called with MiXCR by TCRdb after fastp trimmed the public reads at Q25, and only in-frame beta chains were retained. For every CDR3 protein sequence, its rows merge into one entry that carries the most common genes and DNA. A total of about 42,000 distinct CDR3 sequences appear in this sample, roughly an eighth of them only once. The ten largest clones represent approximately 8% of the sample. Source material: cultured non-Tr1 T cells, either the whole culture or a sorted T cell fraction (not recorded which). The sample's cell subset or site label, in plain terms: non-Tr1 population from the T-allo10 product. The receptors stem from a human donor in good health.

The table lists this clonotype with many counts. The rearrangement links TRBV4-2 to TRBJ1-5; D unresolved. The CDR3 length is 16 residues. CDR1 LGHNA and CDR2 YNFKEQ come from the germline V gene. Trimming took off 0 bases at V and 0 bases at J, with 9 bases between the two ends. The CDR3 loop is CASSQEAGNSNQPQHF. The CDR3 region has the DNA TGTGCCAGCAGCCAAGAGGCGGGGAATAGCAATCAGCCCCAGCATTTT.

The chain couples TRBV30 to TRBJ2-1; D perhaps matches TRBD1 (6 bases). This CDR3 comprises 11 residues. Germline loops: CDR1 GTSNPN, CDR2 SVGIG (reference sequence). V shed 5 bases and J shed 6 bases, with 8 bases lying between them. This CDR3 reads CAWEQGNEQFF. The CDR3 nucleotides are TGTGCCTGGGAACAGGGCAATGAGCAGTTCTTC.

This clonotype was observed a few times. The chain carries TRBV5-1 and TRBJ1-1, with 12 positions matching TRBD1. Germline V CDR1 and CDR2: SGHRS, YFSETQ. With 8 bases clipped from V and 7 bases from J, the junction kept 12 bases outside the gene matches. The CDR3 is 15 amino acids. CDR3 DNA sequence: TGCGCCAGTGGGGGACAGGGGGCGCGCTCAGGTGAAGCTTTCTTT. Its protein product is CASGGQGARSGEAFF. The variable domain in full, with the rest retrieved from reference TRBV5-1 and TRBJ1-1, is KAGVTQTPRYLIKTRGQQVTLSCSPISGHRSVSWYQQTPGQGLQFLFEYFSETQRNKGNFPGRFSGRQFSNSRSEMNVSTLELGDSALYLCASGGQGARSGEAFFGQGTRLTVV.

Only a few counts were recorded for this clonotype. The junction shows a germline mismatch at one end, possibly a read error. For the CDR3, the DNA is TGTGCTAGCAGCGGCGGAGGGGGGCCCCAAGAGACCCAGTACTTC. It is translated as CASSGGGGPQETQYF. This rearrangement joins TRBV7-7 to TRBJ2-5; D possibly uses TRBD1 or TRBD2 (6 bases each). There are 15 residues in the CDR3. Germline-derived CDR1 and CDR2 are SSHAT and FNYEAQ (reference sequence).

This clonotype showed up just a few times. The V gene is TRBV29-1, the J gene TRBJ2-5; perhaps TRBD2 as D (5 bases). V was trimmed by 4 bases and J by 4 bases, leaving 16 bases between them. This CDR3 is built from 14 residues. Per the germline V gene, CDR1 is SQVTM and CDR2 is ANQGSEA. CDR3 sequence reads: CSVAERDNRETQYF. CDR3 in DNA: TGCAGCGTTGCAGAACGGGATAACCGAGAGACCCAGTACTTC.

This clonotype was recorded a few times. This rearrangement joins TRBV20-1 to TRBJ2-1, with 7 bases lining up with TRBD2. CDR3 length: 14 residues. CDR1 is DFQATT, CDR2 SNEGSKA, per germline (reference sequence). Unmatched junction bases numbered 9, after V lost 4 bases and J lost 6 bases. CDR3 coding DNA: TGCAGTGCTAAAAGGAGGCGGGAGACCAATGAGCAGTTCTTC. Translation: CSAKRRRETNEQFF.

Concerning this clonotype: One junction end does not reproduce the germline sequence, and a read error may be involved. This sequence joins TRBV5-1 and TRBJ2-3; D may correspond to TRBD1 or TRBD2 (5 bases each). This CDR3 is 14 amino acids long. Germline assignment: CDR1 SGHRS and CDR2 YFSETQ. CDR3 in amino acids: CASSFGGSTDKQYF. The CDR3 nucleotides are TGCGCCAGCAGCTTTGGGGGTAGCACAGATAAGCAGTATTTT.

This clonotype appeared a few times. The chain recombines TRBV5-1 with TRBJ1-1, with D perhaps matching TRBD1 (5 bases). Trimming shortened V by 4 bases and J by 1 base, and 14 bases separated the two germline ends. This CDR3 is built from 15 residues. From germline, CDR1 is SGHRS and CDR2 YFSETQ. CDR3 region: CASSLGPWGNTEAFF. Written as DNA, the CDR3 is TGCGCCAGCAGCCTGGGACCCTGGGGGAACACTGAAGCTTTCTTT.

This clonotype has at least ten counts. The chain recombines TRBV7-3 with TRBJ2-3, with TRBD2 matching 7 bases. This CDR3 is 15 amino acids long. CDR1 SGHTA and CDR2 FQGTGA come from the germline V gene. V lost 5 bases to trimming and J lost 2 bases; unmatched junction nucleotides: 7. CDR3 loop: CASSRSGLPTDTQYF. The CDR3 nucleotides are TGTGCCAGCAGCCGTAGCGGGCTCCCCACAGATACGCAGTATTTT. Based on the CDR3 plus reference TRBV7-3 and TRBJ2-3, the full variable domain is GAGVSQTPSNKVTEKGKYVELRCDPISGHTALYWYRQSLGQGPEFLIYFQGTGAADDSGLPNDRFFAVRPEGSVSTLKIQRTERGDSAVYLCASSRSGLPTDTQYFGPGTRLTVL.

Only one count was recorded for this clonotype. CDR3 loop: CANRGTRTSGSYNEQFF. CDR3 DNA sequence: TGTGCCAACAGGGGGACACGGACTAGCGGATCCTACAATGAGCAGTTCTTC. The V gene is TRBV2, the J gene TRBJ2-1; 10 nucleotides align to TRBD2. Germline CDR1 reads SNHLY; CDR2 reads FYNNEI. The CDR3 is made up of 17 amino acids. Germline trimming cut 10 bases from V and 1 base from J; bases unmatched to any gene: 13.

This clonotype was observed at least ten times. This chain links TRBV7-3 with TRBJ2-3; D unresolved. The CDR3 length is 13 residues. Germline CDR1 and CDR2: SGHTA and FQGTGA. Trimming removed 1 base at V and 6 bases at J, with 8 bases between. Here the CDR3 reads CASSLNTKDTQYF. The DNA of the CDR3 is TGTGCCAGCAGCTTAAACACCAAGGATACGCAGTATTTT.

CDR3 protein: CASTFLAGVETGELFF. The CDR3 nucleotides read TGTGCCAGCACCTTTCTAGCGGGAGTAGAAACCGGGGAGCTGTTTTTT. This chain links TRBV7-3 with TRBJ2-2; 10 bases map to TRBD2. The CDR3 loop spans 16 amino acids. Losses at the gene ends were 7 bases for V and 5 bases for J; bases not matched to a gene: 10. Germline V gene lookup returns CDR1 SGHTA and CDR2 FQGTGA.

This clonotype has only a few counts. The rearrangement joins TRBV20-1 to TRBJ1-1; a weak D match, TRBD1 (5 bases). Germline values: CDR1 DFQATT, CDR2 SNEGSKA (reference sequence). There are 11 residues in the CDR3. V shed 6 bases and J shed 6 bases, with 11 bases lying between them. This CDR3 reads CSAPGPSEAFF. The DNA for the CDR3 is TGCAGTGCCCCAGGGCCATCTGAAGCTTTCTTT.

This clonotype was seen ten or more times. The genes are TRBV20-1 and TRBJ1-5, with 7 bases fitting TRBD1. The CDR3 has 14 residues. V lost 4 bases to trimming and J lost 3 bases; unmatched junction nucleotides: 6. Germline V gene lookup returns CDR1 DFQATT and CDR2 SNEGSKA (reference sequence). Here the CDR3 reads CSATTGEFNQPQHF. CDR3 coding DNA: TGCAGTGCTACTACAGGGGAATTCAATCAGCCCCAGCATTTT.

This clonotype has at least ten counts. The chain recombines TRBV29-1 with TRBJ2-2; 9 positions match TRBD2. J gave up 6 bases and V 7 bases, and 12 bases lay outside the gene matches. The germline V gene has CDR1 SQVTM and CDR2 ANQGSEA. The CDR3 is made up of 15 amino acids. CDR3 sequence: CSGRFSGSFSGELFF. DNA of the CDR3: TGCAGCGGTCGCTTTAGCGGGAGTTTTTCCGGGGAGCTGTTTTTT.

This chain connects TRBV18 to TRBJ2-6; 12 bases fit TRBD1. Unmatched junction bases numbered 6, after V lost 3 bases and J lost 3 bases. The V gene's germline CDR1 is KGHSH and CDR2 LQKENI. The CDR3 runs to 18 residues. This chain's CDR3 is CASSPLGQGARGANVLTF. In nucleotides, the CDR3 is TGTGCCAGCTCACCCCTGGGACAGGGGGCGCGTGGGGCCAACGTCCTGACTTTC.

This clonotype was observed many times. The chain carries TRBV7-2 and TRBJ1-6; D is unclear. The CDR3 is 12 amino acids. Per the germline V gene, CDR1 is SGHTA and CDR2 is FQGNSA. The germline V and J ends were trimmed by 4 bases and 7 bases, with 5 bases remaining between them. The CDR3 is CASSYLNSPLHF. CDR3 DNA sequence: TGTGCCAGCAGCTACTTGAATTCACCCCTCCACTTT. Full variable domain (outside the CDR3, taken from reference TRBV7-2 and TRBJ1-6): GAGVSQSPSNKVTEKGKDVELRCDPISGHTALYWYRQSLGQGLEFLIYFQGNSAPDKSGLPSDRFSAERTGGSVSTLTIQRTQQEDSAVYLCASSYLNSPLHFGNGTRLTVT.

This clonotype was seen a few times. This chain links TRBV20-1 with TRBJ1-2; D is uncertain. The CDR3 runs to 13 residues. Germline V gene sequence: CDR1 DFQATT, CDR2 SNEGSKA (reference sequence). The CDR3, as DNA: TGCAGCCCCGAAACGTCCGGGTCTTATGGCTACACCTTC. Its translation is CSPETSGSYGYTF.

The V call is TRBV10-3, the J call TRBJ2-3, with D possibly matching TRBD2 (6 bases). CDR1 ENHRY and CDR2 SYGVKD come from the germline V gene. The CDR3 has 13 residues. V was trimmed by 6 bases and J by 4 bases, leaving 11 bases between them. CDR3 sequence reads: CAISRGGPDTQYF. CDR3 nucleotides: TGTGCCATCAGCCGGGGAGGTCCAGATACGCAGTATTTT.

On this clonotype: With a much larger clone just one base away, this may be a read error. The chain has TRBV15 and TRBJ1-1; 9 bases agree with TRBD1. The junction had 11 bases not matched to a gene; V was cut back by 0 bases and J by 6 bases. Per the germline V gene, CDR1 is LNHNV and CDR2 is YYDKDF (reference sequence). The CDR3 sequence is 17 residues long. For the CDR3, the DNA is TGTGCCACCAGCAGAGATCTGAGGACAGGGGCTACGGCTGAAGCTTTCTTT. Translated: CATSRDLRTGATAEAFF.

This clonotype occurred many times. CDR3 protein: CASSLSGTGINQPQHF. In DNA, the CDR3 is TGCGCCAGCAGCTTGTCCGGGACAGGGATCAATCAGCCCCAGCATTTT. The chain has TRBV5-1 and TRBJ1-5; 9 bases fit TRBD1. Germline assignment: CDR1 SGHRS and CDR2 YFSETQ. There are 16 residues in the CDR3. V shed 1 base and J 3 bases; nucleotides not matched to a gene: 5.

The rearrangement joins TRBV5-1 to TRBJ2-7, with a tentative D call TRBD1 (6 bases). Trimming shortened V by 5 bases and J by 2 bases, and 14 bases separated the two germline ends. The germline CDR1 and CDR2 sequences are SGHRS and YFSETQ. The CDR3 has 14 amino acids. The CDR3 loop is CASSPGTNPYEQYF. Written as DNA, the CDR3 is TGCGCCAGCAGTCCCGGGACAAATCCCTACGAGCAGTACTTC.

CDR3 loop: CSAQVGTGLDTQYF. The CDR3 nucleotides read TGCAGTGCTCAAGTCGGGACAGGGTTGGATACGCAGTATTTT. V and J are TRBV20-1 and TRBJ2-3, with 9 bases identical to TRBD1. The V gene's germline CDR1 is DFQATT and CDR2 SNEGSKA (reference sequence). The CDR3 covers 14 residues. Germline trimming cut 5 bases from V and 6 bases from J; bases unmatched to any gene: 9.

This clonotype was counted at least ten times. V usage is TRBV6-5 and J usage is TRBJ1-1; D is ambiguous. V was clipped by 6 bases and J by 3 bases, with 11 bases between them. The germline V gene encodes CDR1 MNHEY and CDR2 SVGAGI. This CDR3 is 13 amino acids long. The DNA for the CDR3 is TGTGCCAGCAGGGTACGGGCCGACACTGAAGCTTTCTTT. It codes for CASRVRADTEAFF.

The rearrangement links TRBV18 to TRBJ1-2; no clear D. In germline, CDR1 is KGHSH, CDR2 LQKENI. The V and J ends lost 3 bases and 8 bases respectively, with 10 bases between them. CDR3 length: 12 amino acids. CDR3 in DNA: TGTGCCAGCTCACCCCAGGACGGGGGCTACACCTTC. Its protein is CASSPQDGGYTF. Looking up the rest from reference TRBV18 and TRBJ1-2 gives the full variable domain: NAGVMQNPRHLVRRRGQEARLRCSPMKGHSHVYWYRQLPEEGLKFMVYLQKENIIDESGMPKERFSAEFPKEGPSILRIQQVVRGDSAAYFCASSPQDGGYTFGSGTRLTVV.

The genes are TRBV5-1 and TRBJ2-1, with 10 bases fitting TRBD1. J was trimmed by 5 bases and V by 0 bases; bases with no gene match: 5. The CDR3 sequence is 16 residues long. The V gene's germline CDR1 is SGHRS and CDR2 YFSETQ. The CDR3 reads CASSLVGQGSHNEQFF. The DNA for the CDR3 is TGCGCCAGCAGCTTGGTGGGACAGGGGAGCCACAATGAGCAGTTCTTC.

This clonotype was observed many times. This chain uses TRBV5-1 with TRBJ2-6; D is unresolved. V lost 4 bases and J 0 bases, leaving 5 bases between the germline ends. The CDR3 has 14 amino acids. The germline V gene encodes CDR1 SGHRS and CDR2 YFSETQ. The CDR3 here is CASSPGSGANVLTF. The DNA for the CDR3 is TGCGCCAGCAGCCCCGGCTCTGGGGCCAACGTCCTGACTTTC.

The chain uses TRBV20-1 and TRBJ2-5; unclear D gene. Germline-derived CDR1 and CDR2 are DFQATT and SNEGSKA (reference sequence). The CDR3 loop spans 11 amino acids. V was pared by 4 bases and J by 5 bases, with 8 bases between. The CDR3 DNA follows: TGCAGTGCTAACCGCGGCGAGACCCAGTACTTC. Translating gives CSANRGETQYF.

The chain has TRBV20-1 and TRBJ1-6; 7 bases match TRBD1. Trimming removed 4 bases from V and 4 bases from J; junction bases left unmatched: 4. Germline V gene sequence: CDR1 DFQATT, CDR2 SNEGSKA (reference sequence). The CDR3 loop spans 14 amino acids. The CDR3 protein is CSATSGQYNSPLHF. In DNA, the CDR3 is TGCAGTGCTACCTCGGGACAGTATAATTCACCCCTCCACTTT.

Many counts were recorded for this clonotype. The genes are TRBV15 and TRBJ1-2, with D unresolved. Germline loops: CDR1 LNHNV, CDR2 YYDKDF (reference sequence). The CDR3 has 15 amino acids. Trimming removed 3 bases at V and 7 bases at J, with 18 bases between. The CDR3 region has the DNA TGTGCCACCAGCAGGGAATTCACTGCAGTGGCTGGCTACACCTTC. Translating gives CATSREFTAVAGYTF. Filled out from reference TRBV15 and TRBJ1-2, the complete variable domain reads DAMVIQNPRYQVTQFGKPVTLSCSQTLNHNVMYWYQQKSSQAPKLLFHYYDKDFNNEADTPDNFQSRRPNTSFCFLDIRSPGLGDTAMYLCATSREFTAVAGYTFGSGTRLTVV.

This clonotype was detected a few times. The chain couples TRBV19 to TRBJ1-5, with D hard to call. The CDR3 extends over 13 amino acids. Trimming left V 3 bases short and J 6 bases short, with 9 bases between. Germline values: CDR1 LNHDA, CDR2 SQIVND (reference sequence). This CDR3 reads CASSIREIQPQHF. The CDR3 coding sequence is TGTGCCAGTAGTATTAGAGAGATTCAGCCCCAGCATTTT.

This clonotype was detected ten times or more. The chain couples TRBV20-1 to TRBJ1-2; D call uncertain. With 0 bases removed from V and 8 bases from J, the gap between germline ends came to 16 bases. Germline-derived CDR1 and CDR2 are DFQATT and SNEGSKA (reference sequence). The CDR3 covers 14 residues. The CDR3 DNA sequence: TGCAGTGCTAGAGATGATTCGGGGTTAGGGGGCTACACCTTC. Protein sequence: CSARDDSGLGGYTF.